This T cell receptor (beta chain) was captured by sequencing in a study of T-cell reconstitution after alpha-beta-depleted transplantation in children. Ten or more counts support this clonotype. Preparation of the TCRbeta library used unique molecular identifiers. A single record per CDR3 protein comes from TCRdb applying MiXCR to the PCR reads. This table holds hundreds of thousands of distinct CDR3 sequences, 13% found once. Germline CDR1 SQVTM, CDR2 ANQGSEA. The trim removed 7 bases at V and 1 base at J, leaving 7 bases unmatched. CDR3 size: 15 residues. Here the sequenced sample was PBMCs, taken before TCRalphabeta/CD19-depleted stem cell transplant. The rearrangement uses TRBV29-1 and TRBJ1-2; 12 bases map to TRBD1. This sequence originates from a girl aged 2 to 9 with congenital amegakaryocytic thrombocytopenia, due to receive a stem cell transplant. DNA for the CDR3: TGCAGCGGCGGGACAGGGGGCAGTGGTAACTATGGCTACACCTTC. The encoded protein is CSGGTGGSGNYGYTF.